A selection of T cell receptor beta chains follows, all from one sample in a study of Ad26.COV2.S vaccination and SARS-CoV-2 variants. Method: immunoSEQ multiplex PCR; TCRdb's copy keeps in-frame clones and lacks some. Found here are about 140,000 clones, approximately 90% of them singletons; the top ten hold more than 4.5%. Sequences were derived from peripheral blood, sampled after recovery from COVID-19. These receptors all come from a human donor who had recovered from COVID-19. Each CDR3 is given with its conserved first and last residue. The order of the fields is J gene, clone size, V gene, D gene, CDR3 protein, CDR3 DNA. D genes are given only for firm matches. Not every row has a clone size; where given, it reads once, few, many or a size class.

TRBJ1-5	few	TRBV5-8	.	CASSFRSNQPQHF	TGTGCCAGCAGCTTTAGGAGCAATCAGCCCCAGCATTTT
TRBJ1-2	.	TRBV7-2	.	CASSATVNYGYTF	TGTGCCAGCAGCGCGACAGTTAACTATGGCTACACCTTC
TRBJ2-3	.	TRBV28	TRBD2	CASSFPLTGGTAGIRTQYF	TGTGCCAGCAGTTTCCCTCTTACGGGGGGGACTGCGGGGATTCGTACGCAGTATTTT
TRBJ1-6	.	TRBV6-5	TRBD1	CASSNRGFSPLHF	TGTGCCAGCAGTAACAGGGGTTTTTCACCCCTCCACTTT
TRBJ2-1	.	TRBV28	TRBD1	CASSSPGQGARNEQFF	TGTGCCAGCAGTTCACCGGGACAGGGTGCTCGGAATGAGCAGTTCTTC
TRBJ1-2	many	TRBV9	TRBD1	CASSPLPGQNGYTF	TGTGCCAGCAGCCCCCTCCCGGGACAGAATGGCTACACCTTC
TRBJ1-1	.	TRBV28	.	CASSLSSTGNTEAFF	TGTGCCAGCAGTTTATCCTCGACAGGGAACACTGAAGCTTTCTTT
TRBJ2-3	few	TRBV6-1	.	CASSEGYQSDTQYF	TGTGCCAGCAGTGAGGGTTACCAGTCAGATACGCAGTATTTT
TRBJ2-1	.	TRBV19	.	CASSFGGLNNEQFF	TGTGCCAGTAGTTTTGGAGGGTTGAACAATGAGCAGTTCTTC
TRBJ1-1	.	TRBV11-2	.	CASSPGGAEAFF	TGTGCCAGCAGCCCCGGGGGGGCTGAAGCTTTCTTT
TRBJ1-1	.	TRBV25-1	.	CASSPRTPNTEAFF	TGTGCCAGCAGCCCAAGGACCCCGAACACTGAAGCTTTCTTT
TRBJ1-1	.	TRBV7-9	.	CASSPHPQGNTEAFF	TGTGCCAGCAGCCCACACCCCCAGGGTAACACTGAAGCTTTCTTT
TRBJ2-1	.	TRBV19	.	CASSITGISYNEQFF	TGTGCCAGTAGTATAACAGGGATCTCCTACAATGAGCAGTTCTTC
TRBJ1-2	once	TRBV18	.	CASSPGPRLGYTF	TGTGCCAGCTCACCAGGGCCTCGTTTAGGCTACACCTTC
TRBJ2-3	.	TRBV4-2	TRBD1	CASSQDRDRAYHTQYF	TGTGCCAGCAGCCAAGATAGGGACAGGGCTTATCATACGCAGTATTTT
TRBJ1-6	.	TRBV25-1	.	CASSRGDFSPLHF	TGTGCCAGCAGTCGAGGGGATTTTTCACCCCTCCACTTT
TRBJ1-2	once	TRBV5-4	TRBD1	CASSPGQGGYGYTF	TGTGCCAGCAGCCCAGGACAGGGAGGCTATGGCTACACCTTC
TRBJ2-2	.	TRBV6-5	.	CASSSIVGYTGELFF	TGTGCCAGCAGTTCGATAGTGGGCTACACCGGGGAGCTGTTTTTT
TRBJ1-6	once	TRBV6-5	.	CASNPQDTGRSPLHF	TGTGCCAGCAATCCCCAGGACACGGGCCGCTCACCCCTCCACTTT
TRBJ2-1	.	TRBV18	TRBD2	CASSPRGLGLAGELYNEQFF	TGTGCCAGCTCACCACGCGGGTTAGGACTAGCGGGGGAGTTATACAATGAGCAGTTCTTC
TRBJ2-2	.	TRBV4-3	.	CASSHTGWVGELFF	TGCGCCAGCAGCCATACGGGTTGGGTCGGGGAGCTGTTTTTT
TRBJ2-7	.	TRBV6-2/TRBV6-3	.	CASSYDLAGGSYEQYF	TGTGCCAGCAGTTACGATTTGGCCGGGGGCTCCTACGAGCAGTACTTC
TRBJ2-1	.	TRBV9	TRBD2	CASSVGTTSGGPLYEQFF	TGTGCCAGCAGCGTAGGAACGACTAGCGGGGGTCCCCTATATGAGCAGTTCTTC
TRBJ2-7	once	TRBV28	TRBD1	CASSARGTGAYEQYF	TGTGCCAGCAGTGCTCGCGGGACAGGGGCCTACGAGCAGTACTTC
TRBJ2-1	.	TRBV7-9	TRBD2	CASSNERGTYNEQFF	TGTGCCAGCAGCAACGAGCGGGGAACGTACAATGAGCAGTTCTTC
TRBJ1-1	.	TRBV19	TRBD1	CASSTSRDSEAFF	TGTGCCAGTAGTACATCAAGGGACAGTGAAGCTTTCTTT
TRBJ1-2	.	TRBV4-3	.	CASSQEEGNYGYTF	TGCGCCAGCAGCCAAGAGGAAGGGAACTATGGCTACACCTTC